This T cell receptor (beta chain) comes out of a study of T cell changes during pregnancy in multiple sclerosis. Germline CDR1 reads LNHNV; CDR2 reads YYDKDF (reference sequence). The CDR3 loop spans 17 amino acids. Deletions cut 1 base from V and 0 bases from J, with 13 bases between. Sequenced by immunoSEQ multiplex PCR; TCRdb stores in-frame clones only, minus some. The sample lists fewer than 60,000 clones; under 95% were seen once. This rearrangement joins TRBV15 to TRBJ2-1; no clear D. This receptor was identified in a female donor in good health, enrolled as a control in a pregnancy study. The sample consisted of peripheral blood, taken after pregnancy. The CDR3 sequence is CATSRASYSSSYNEQFF. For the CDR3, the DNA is TGTGCCACCAGCAGAGCCTCATATTCTAGCTCCTACAATGAGCAGTTCTTC. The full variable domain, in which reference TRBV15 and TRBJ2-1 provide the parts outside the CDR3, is DAMVIQNPRYQVTQFGKPVTLSCSQTLNHNVMYWYQQKSSQAPKLLFHYYDKDFNNEADTPDNFQSRRPNTSFCFLDIRSPGLGDTAMYLCATSRASYSSSYNEQFFGPGTRLTVL.